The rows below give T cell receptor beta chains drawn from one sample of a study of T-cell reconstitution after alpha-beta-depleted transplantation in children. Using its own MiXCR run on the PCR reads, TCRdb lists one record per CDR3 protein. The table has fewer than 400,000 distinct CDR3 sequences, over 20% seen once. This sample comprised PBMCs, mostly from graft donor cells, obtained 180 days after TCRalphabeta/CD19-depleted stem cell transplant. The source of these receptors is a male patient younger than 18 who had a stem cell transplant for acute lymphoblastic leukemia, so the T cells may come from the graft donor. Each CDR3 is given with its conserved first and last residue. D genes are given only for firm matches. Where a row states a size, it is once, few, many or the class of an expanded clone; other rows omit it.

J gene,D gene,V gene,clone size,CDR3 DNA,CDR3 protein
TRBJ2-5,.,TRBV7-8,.,TGTGCCAGCAGCTCGGGAAGGAGGGGACAAGAGACCCAGTACTTC,CASSSGRRGQETQYF
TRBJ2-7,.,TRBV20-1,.,TGCAGTGCTAGAGATCTCGGTCGTTTAGGGCAGTACTTC,CSARDLGRLGQYF
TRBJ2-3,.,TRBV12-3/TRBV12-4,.,TGTGCCAGCAGTTTACGGCGCGTCTTCACAGATACGCAGTATTTT,CASSLRRVFTDTQYF
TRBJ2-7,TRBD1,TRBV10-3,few,TGTGCCATCAGCCTTCGACAGGGTAAGACTGGGGACGAGCAGTACTTC,CAISLRQGKTGDEQYF
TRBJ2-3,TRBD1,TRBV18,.,TGTGCCAGCTCACACCGGACAGGGGACATTGATACGCAGTATTTT,CASSHRTGDIDTQYF
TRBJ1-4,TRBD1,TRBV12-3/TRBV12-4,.,TGTGCCAGCAGTCGTACAGGGGCAACTAATGAAAAACTGTTTTTT,CASSRTGATNEKLFF
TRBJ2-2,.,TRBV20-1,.,TGCAGTGCTAGGCGGGACAGAAACACCGGGGAGCTGTTTTTT,CSARRDRNTGELFF
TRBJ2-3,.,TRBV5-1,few,TGCGCCAGCAGCTTGGATCCAGATACGCAGTATTTT,CASSLDPDTQYF
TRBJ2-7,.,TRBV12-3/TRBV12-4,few,TGTGCCAGCAGCCCCGCGAACCCCTACGAGCAGTACTTC,CASSPANPYEQYF
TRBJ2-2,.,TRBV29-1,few,TGCAGCGTTGAATCCGCGAACACCGGGGAGCTGTTTTTT,CSVESANTGELFF
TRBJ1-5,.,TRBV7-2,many,TGTGCCAGCAGCTTGTCAGGGGCTTATAATCAGCCCCAGCATTTT,CASSLSGAYNQPQHF
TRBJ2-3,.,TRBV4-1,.,TGCGCCAGCAGCCAGGAGGAACGGTCCACAGATACGCAGTATTTT,CASSQEERSTDTQYF
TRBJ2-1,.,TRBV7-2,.,TGTGCCAGCAGCCCTCGTGTCCCTGAGCAGTTCTTC,CASSPRVPEQFF
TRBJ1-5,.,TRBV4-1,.,TGCGCCAGCAGCCAAGGACAGCTCTATAGCAATCAGCCCCAGCATTTT,CASSQGQLYSNQPQHF
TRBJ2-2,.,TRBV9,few,TGTGCCAGCAGCGTAGATGGCAAAAACACCGGGGAGCTGTTTTTT,CASSVDGKNTGELFF
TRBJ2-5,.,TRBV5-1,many,TGCGCCAGCAGCTCCGGTGGGGGCTGGGAGACCCAGTACTTC,CASSSGGGWETQYF
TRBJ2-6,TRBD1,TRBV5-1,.,TGCGCCAGCAGCTGGGGACAGCGCTCTGGGGCCAACGTCCTGACTTTC,CASSWGQRSGANVLTF
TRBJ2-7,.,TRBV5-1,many,TGCGCCAGCAGCTTGCGTTCGGGTTACGAGCAGTACTTC,CASSLRSGYEQYF
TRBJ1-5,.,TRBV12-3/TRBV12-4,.,TGTGCCAGCAGTTTACCCGGGGTGGGCAATCAGCCCCAGCATTTT,CASSLPGVGNQPQHF
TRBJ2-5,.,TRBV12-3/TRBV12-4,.,TGTGCCAGCAGTTCGTGGGAGAGGAGGGAGACCCAGTACTTC,CASSSWERRETQYF
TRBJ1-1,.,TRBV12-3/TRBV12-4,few,TGTGCCAGCAGTTTCCTCACAGGGCACACTGAAGCTTTCTTT,CASSFLTGHTEAFF
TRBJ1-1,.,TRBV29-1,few,TGCAGCGTTGCGTCAGGGAACCCTGAAGCTTTCTTT,CSVASGNPEAFF
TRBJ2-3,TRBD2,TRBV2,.,TGTGCCAGCAGTCTTATAGCGGGCAAGCTCACAGATACGCAGTATTTT,CASSLIAGKLTDTQYF
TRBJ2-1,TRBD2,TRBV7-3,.,TGTGCCAGCAGCTCACTAGCGGGAGGGCTTGATGAGCAGTTCTTC,CASSSLAGGLDEQFF
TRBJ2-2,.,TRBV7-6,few,TGTGCCAGCAGCTTCACTGCGAACACCGGGGAGCTGTTTTTT,CASSFTANTGELFF
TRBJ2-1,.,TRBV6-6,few,TGTGCCAGCACCTTTGGTGAGCAGTTCTTC,CASTFGEQFF
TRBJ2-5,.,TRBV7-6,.,TGTGCCAGCAGCTTAGCTTTTGCCCATCAAGAGACCCAGTACTTC,CASSLAFAHQETQYF
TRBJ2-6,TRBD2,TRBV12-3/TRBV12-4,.,TGTGCCACCAATCGGGGCGGGGGATCAGCATACTCTGGGGCCAACGTCCTGACTTTC,CATNRGGGSAYSGANVLTF
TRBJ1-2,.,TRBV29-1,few,TGCAGCGTTGCCCTCGGCAGCAGCTATGGCTACACCTTC,CSVALGSSYGYTF
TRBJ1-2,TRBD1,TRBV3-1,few,TGTGCCAGCGGGACCACAGGGGCCCCGGGGGGCTACACCTTC,CASGTTGAPGGYTF
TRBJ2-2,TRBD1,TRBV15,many,TGTGCCACCAACGACAGGGGGCGAACCGGGGAGCTGTTTTTT,CATNDRGRTGELFF
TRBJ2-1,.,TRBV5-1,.,TGCGCCAGCAGCTTGGGAATCCTAGCCGATGAGCAGTTCTTC,CASSLGILADEQFF
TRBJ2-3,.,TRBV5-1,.,TGCGCCAGCAGCCCCGGAAGTGTCGGAGATACGCAGTTTTTT,CASSPGSVGDTQFF
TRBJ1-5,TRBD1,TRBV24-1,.,TGTGCCACCAGTGACACCCGGGACAGGGGGAAGCCCCAGCATTTT,CATSDTRDRGKPQHF
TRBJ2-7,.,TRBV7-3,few,TGTGCCAGCAGCTTAACGGGCCAGGCAATTCTGTTATACGAGCAGTACTTC,CASSLTGQAILLYEQYF
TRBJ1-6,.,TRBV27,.,TGTGCCAGCAGTTTTCGAGACAGTATCTTTTCACCCCTCCACTTT,CASSFRDSIFSPLHF
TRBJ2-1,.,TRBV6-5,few,TGTGCCAGCAGTTACCCGACGAGGGGTGAGCAGTTCTTC,CASSYPTRGEQFF
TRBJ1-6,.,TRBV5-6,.,TGTGCCAGCAGCCCTCGGGACGGAAATAATTCACCCCTCCACTTT,CASSPRDGNNSPLHF
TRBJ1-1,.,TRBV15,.,TGTGCCACCAGCAGGGCCCGTGGGGGAGCTTTCTTT,CATSRARGGAFF
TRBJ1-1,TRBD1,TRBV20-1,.,TGCAGTGCTAGAGAGGAGGCCAGGGGGCGAGGTGAAGCTTTCTTT,CSAREEARGRGEAFF
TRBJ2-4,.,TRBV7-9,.,TGTGCCAGCAGCTCCCAAGTATCCAAAAACATTCAGTACTTC,CASSSQVSKNIQYF
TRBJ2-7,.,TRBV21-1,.,TGTGCCAGCAGCAAAGGAAATACTAGCGGGTCAGACGAGCAGTACTTC,CASSKGNTSGSDEQYF
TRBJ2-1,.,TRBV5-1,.,TGCGCCAGCAGCTCCAAGGTCCTCGGCTACAATGAGCAGTTCTTC,CASSSKVLGYNEQFF
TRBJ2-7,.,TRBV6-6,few,TGTGCCAGCAGTTACTCAGGGCCCTACGAGCAGTACTTC,CASSYSGPYEQYF
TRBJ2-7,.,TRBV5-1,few,TGCGCCAGCAGCTTGGAGCCAGGGGCGGGAGTCTACGAGCAGTACTTC,CASSLEPGAGVYEQYF
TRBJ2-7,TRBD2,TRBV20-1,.,TGCAGTGCTAGAGGTAATAGCGGGAGCTCCTACGAGCAGTACTTC,CSARGNSGSSYEQYF
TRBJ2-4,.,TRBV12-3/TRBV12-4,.,TGTGCCAGCAGTTTAAGAAACATTCAGTACTTC,CASSLRNIQYF
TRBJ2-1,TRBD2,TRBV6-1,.,TGTGCCAGCAGTCGCGATCTGGCTAGCGGGAGGGTTGACAATGAGCAGTTCTTC,CASSRDLASGRVDNEQFF
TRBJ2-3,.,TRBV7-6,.,TGTGCCAGCAGCAAGGTCAGGGGCACAGATACGCAGTATTTT,CASSKVRGTDTQYF
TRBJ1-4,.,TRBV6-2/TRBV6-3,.,TGTGCCAGCAGTTACGGGCAAGATGAAAAACTGTTTTTT,CASSYGQDEKLFF
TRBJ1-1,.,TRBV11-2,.,TGTGCCAGCAGCTTAAGGGTTAGCGCTTTCTTT,CASSLRVSAFF
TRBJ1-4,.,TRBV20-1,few,TGCAGTGCTAGAGACCCGTCAGGGAGTTCAAATGAAAAACTGTTTTTT,CSARDPSGSSNEKLFF
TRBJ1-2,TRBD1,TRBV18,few,TGTGCCAGCTCCCGAGCGGACAGGGGCGCTGGTGGCTACACCTTC,CASSRADRGAGGYTF
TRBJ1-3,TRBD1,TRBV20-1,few,TGCAGTGCGTTTGGCGGGACAGGGATTGGAAACACCATATATTTT,CSAFGGTGIGNTIYF
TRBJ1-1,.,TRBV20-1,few,TGCAGTGCTAGTGGGGTGAACACTGAAGCTTTCTTT,CSASGVNTEAFF
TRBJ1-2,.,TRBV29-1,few,TGCAGCGTTAGGGGGAACTATGGCTACACCTTC,CSVRGNYGYTF